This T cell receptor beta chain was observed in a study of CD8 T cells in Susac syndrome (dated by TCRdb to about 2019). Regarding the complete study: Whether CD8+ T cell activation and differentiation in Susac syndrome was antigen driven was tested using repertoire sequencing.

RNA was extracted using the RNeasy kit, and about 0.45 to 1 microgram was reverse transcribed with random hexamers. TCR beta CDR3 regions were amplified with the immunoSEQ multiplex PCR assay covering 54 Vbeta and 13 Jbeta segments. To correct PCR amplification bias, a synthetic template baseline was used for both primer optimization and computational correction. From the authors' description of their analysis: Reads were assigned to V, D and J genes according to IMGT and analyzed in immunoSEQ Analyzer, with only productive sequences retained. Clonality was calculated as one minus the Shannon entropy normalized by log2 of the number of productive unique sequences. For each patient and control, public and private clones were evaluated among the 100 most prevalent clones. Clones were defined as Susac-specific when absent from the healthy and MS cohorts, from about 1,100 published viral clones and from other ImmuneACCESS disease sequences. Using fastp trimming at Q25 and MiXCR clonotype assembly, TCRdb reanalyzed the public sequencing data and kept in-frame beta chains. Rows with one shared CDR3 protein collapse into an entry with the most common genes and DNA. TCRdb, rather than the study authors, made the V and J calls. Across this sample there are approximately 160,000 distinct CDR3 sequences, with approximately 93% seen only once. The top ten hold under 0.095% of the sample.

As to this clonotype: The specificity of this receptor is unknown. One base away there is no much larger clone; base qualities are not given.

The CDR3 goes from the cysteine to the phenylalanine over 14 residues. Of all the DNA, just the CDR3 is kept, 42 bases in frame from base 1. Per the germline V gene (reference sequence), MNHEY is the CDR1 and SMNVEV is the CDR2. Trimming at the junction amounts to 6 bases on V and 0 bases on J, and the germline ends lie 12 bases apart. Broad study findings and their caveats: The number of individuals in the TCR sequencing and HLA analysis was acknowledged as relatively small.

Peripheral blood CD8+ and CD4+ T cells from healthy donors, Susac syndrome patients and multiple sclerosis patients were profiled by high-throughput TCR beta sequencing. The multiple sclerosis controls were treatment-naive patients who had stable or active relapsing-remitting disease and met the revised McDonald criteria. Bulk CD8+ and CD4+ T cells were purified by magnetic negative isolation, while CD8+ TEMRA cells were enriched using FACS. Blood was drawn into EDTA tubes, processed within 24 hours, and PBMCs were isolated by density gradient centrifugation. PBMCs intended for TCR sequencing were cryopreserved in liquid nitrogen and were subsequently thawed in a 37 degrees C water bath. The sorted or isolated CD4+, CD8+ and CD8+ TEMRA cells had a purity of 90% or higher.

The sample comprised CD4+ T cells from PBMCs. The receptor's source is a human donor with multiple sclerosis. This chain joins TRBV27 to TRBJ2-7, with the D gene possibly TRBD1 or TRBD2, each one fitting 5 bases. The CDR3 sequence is CASSGAAGSYEQYF. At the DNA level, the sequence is TGTGCCAGCAGCGGGGCTGCCGGCTCCTACGAGCAGTACTTC.